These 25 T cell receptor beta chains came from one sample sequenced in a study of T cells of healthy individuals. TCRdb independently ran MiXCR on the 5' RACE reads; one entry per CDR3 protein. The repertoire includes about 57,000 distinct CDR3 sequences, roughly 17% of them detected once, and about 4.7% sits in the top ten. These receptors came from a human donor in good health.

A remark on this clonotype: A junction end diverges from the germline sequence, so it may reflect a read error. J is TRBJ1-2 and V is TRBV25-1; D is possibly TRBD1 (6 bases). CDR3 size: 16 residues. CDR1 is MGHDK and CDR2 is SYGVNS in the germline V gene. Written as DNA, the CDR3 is TGTGCCAGCAGTGAACCCCCGCAGGGGCATAACGATGGCTACACCTTC. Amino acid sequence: CASSEPPQGHNDGYTF.

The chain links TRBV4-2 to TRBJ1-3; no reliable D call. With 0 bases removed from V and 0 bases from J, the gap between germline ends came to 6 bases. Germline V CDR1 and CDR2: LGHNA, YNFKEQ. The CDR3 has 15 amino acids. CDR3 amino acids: CASSQDRGSGNTIYF. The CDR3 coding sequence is TGTGCCAGCAGCCAAGATCGGGGCTCTGGAAACACCATATATTTT.

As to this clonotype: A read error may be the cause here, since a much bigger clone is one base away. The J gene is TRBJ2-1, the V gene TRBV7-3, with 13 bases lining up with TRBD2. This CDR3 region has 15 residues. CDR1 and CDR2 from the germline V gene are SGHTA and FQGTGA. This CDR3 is CVSSLLAGGGNEQFF. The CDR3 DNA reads TGTGTCAGCAGCTTACTAGCGGGAGGGGGGAATGAGCAGTTCTTC.

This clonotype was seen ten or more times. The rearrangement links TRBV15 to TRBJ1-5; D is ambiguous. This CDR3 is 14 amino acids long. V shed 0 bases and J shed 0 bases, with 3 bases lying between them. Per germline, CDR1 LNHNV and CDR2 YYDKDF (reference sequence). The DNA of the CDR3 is TGTGCCACCAGCAGAGATCATAGCAATCAGCCCCAGCATTTT. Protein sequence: CATSRDHSNQPQHF.

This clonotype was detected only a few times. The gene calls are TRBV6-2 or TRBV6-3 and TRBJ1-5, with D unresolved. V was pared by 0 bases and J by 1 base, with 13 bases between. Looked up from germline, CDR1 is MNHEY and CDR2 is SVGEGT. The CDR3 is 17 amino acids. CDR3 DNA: TGTGCCAGCAGTTACTCGAGAGGATTTGGGAGCAATCAGCCCCAGCATTTT. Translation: CASSYSRGFGSNQPQHF.

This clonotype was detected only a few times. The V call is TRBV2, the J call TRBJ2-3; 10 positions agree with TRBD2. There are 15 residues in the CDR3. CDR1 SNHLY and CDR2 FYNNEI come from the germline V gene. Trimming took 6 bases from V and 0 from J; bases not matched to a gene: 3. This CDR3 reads CASSPSGGSTDTQYF. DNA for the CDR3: TGTGCCAGCAGCCCTAGCGGGGGTAGCACAGATACGCAGTATTTT.

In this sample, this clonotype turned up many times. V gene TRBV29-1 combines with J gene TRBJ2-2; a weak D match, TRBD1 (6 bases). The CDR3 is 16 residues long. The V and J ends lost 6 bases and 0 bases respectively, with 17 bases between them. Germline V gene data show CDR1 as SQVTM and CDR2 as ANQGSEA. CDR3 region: CSVELRGPTNTGELFF. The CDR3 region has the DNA TGCAGCGTCGAACTCAGGGGACCCACGAACACCGGGGAGCTGTTTTTT.

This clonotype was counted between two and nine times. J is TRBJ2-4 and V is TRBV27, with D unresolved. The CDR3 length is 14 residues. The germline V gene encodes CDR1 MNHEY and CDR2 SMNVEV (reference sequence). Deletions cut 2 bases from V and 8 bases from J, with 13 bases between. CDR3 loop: CASSLVGTGDIQYF. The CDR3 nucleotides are TGTGCCAGCAGTTTAGTAGGAACTGGGGACATTCAGTACTTC.

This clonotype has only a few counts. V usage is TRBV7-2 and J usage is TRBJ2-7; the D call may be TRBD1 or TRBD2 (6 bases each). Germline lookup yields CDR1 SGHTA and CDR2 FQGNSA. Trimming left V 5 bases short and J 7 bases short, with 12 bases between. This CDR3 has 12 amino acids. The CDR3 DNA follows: TGTGCCAGCAGCCATGGAGGGGGGGAGCAGTACTTC. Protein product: CASSHGGGEQYF.

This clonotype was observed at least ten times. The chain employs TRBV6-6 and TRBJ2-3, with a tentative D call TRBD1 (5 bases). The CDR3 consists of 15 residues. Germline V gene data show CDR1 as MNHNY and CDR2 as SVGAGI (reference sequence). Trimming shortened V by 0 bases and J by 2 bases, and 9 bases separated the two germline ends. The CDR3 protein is CASSYSTRVTDTQYF. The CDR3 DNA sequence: TGTGCCAGCAGTTACTCGACCAGGGTCACAGATACGCAGTATTTT.

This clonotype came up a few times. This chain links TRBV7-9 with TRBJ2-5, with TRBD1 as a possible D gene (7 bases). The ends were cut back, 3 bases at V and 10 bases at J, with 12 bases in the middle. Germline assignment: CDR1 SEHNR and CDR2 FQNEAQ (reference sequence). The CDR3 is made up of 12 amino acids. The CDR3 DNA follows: TGTGCCAGCAGCTTCTATCAGGGGGGCCAGTACTTC. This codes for CASSFYQGGQYF.

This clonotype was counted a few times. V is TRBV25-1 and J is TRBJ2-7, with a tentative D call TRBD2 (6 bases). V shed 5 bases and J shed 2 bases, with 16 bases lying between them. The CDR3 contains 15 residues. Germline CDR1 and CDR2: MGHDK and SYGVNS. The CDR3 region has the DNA TGTGCCAGCAGTAGAGAGGATGGACTACCCTACGAGCAGTACTTC. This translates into CASSREDGLPYEQYF.

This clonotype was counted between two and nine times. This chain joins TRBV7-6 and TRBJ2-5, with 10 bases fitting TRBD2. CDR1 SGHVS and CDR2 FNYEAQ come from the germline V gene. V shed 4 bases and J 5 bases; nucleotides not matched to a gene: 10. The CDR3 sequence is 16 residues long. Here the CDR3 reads CASSSPLAGGSETQYF. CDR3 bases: TGTGCCAGCAGCTCCCCTTTAGCGGGGGGATCGGAGACCCAGTACTTC.

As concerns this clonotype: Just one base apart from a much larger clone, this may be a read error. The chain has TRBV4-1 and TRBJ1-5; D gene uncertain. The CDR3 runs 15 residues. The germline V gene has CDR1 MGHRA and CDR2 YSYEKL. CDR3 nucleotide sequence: TGCGCCAACAGCCAAGCGAAGGGATGGAATCAGCCCCAGCATTTT. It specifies CANSQAKGWNQPQHF.

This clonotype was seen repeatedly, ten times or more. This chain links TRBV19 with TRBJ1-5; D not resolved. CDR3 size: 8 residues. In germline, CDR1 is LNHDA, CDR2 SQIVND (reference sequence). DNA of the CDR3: TGTAGCAATCAGCCCCAGCATTTT. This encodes CSNQPQHF.

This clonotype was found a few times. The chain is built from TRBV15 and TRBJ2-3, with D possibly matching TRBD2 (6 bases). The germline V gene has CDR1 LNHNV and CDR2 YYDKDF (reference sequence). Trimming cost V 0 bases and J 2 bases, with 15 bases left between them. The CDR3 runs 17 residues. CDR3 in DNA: TGTGCCACCAGCAGAGAATTAACTAGCAACCCCACAGATACGCAGTATTTT. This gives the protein CATSRELTSNPTDTQYF.

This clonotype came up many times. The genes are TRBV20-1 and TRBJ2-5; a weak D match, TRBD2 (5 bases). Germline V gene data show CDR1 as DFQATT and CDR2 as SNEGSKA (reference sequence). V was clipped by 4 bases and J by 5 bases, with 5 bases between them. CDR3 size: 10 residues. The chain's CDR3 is CSATGETQYF. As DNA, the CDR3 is TGCAGTGCTACGGGGGAGACCCAGTACTTC.

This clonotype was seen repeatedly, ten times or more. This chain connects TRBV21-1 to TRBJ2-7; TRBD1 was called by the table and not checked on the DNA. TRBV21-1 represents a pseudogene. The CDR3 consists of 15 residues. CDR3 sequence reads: CASSSRQLTYYEQYF. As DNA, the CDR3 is TGTGCCAGCAGCAGTAGACAGCTTACCTACTACGAGCAGTACTTC.

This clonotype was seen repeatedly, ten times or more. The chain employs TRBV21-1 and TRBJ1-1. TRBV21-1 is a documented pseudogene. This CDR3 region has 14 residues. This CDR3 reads CASSSEELDTEAFF. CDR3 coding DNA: TGTGCCAGCAGCAGTGAAGAATTGGACACTGAAGCTTTCTTT.

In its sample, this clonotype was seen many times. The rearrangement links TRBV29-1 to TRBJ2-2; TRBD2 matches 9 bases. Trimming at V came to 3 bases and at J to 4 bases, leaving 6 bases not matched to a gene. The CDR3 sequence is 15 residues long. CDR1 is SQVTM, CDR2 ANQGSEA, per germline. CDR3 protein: CSVDGLAGRTGELFF. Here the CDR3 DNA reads TGCAGCGTTGACGGCCTAGCGGGGCGCACCGGGGAGCTGTTTTTT.

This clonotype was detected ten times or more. The CDR3 DNA is TGTGCCAGCAGCCCCAGACAGCCCAATCAGCCCCAGCATTTT. Protein: CASSPRQPNQPQHF. The chain recombines TRBV7-2 with TRBJ1-5, with D perhaps TRBD1 (5 bases). The V and J ends lost 5 bases and 3 bases respectively, with 11 bases between them. The CDR3 spans 14 residues. CDR1 and CDR2 from the germline V gene are SGHTA and FQGNSA.

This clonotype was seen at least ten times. The DNA for the CDR3 is TGCAGTGCTAGCACTAGCGGGAGAGGATACGAGCAGTACTTC. Its translation is CSASTSGRGYEQYF. The rearrangement joins TRBV20-1 to TRBJ2-7; 11 bases align to TRBD2. With 3 bases clipped from V and 4 bases from J, the junction kept 5 bases outside the gene matches. From germline, CDR1 is DFQATT and CDR2 SNEGSKA (reference sequence). The CDR3 is made up of 14 amino acids.

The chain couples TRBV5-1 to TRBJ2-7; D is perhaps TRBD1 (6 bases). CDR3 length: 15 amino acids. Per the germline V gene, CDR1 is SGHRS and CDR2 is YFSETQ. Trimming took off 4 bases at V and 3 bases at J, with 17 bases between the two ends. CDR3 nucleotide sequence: TGCGCCAGCAGCCGGGTGGGGGACACCTTCTACGAGCAGTACTTC. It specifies CASSRVGDTFYEQYF.

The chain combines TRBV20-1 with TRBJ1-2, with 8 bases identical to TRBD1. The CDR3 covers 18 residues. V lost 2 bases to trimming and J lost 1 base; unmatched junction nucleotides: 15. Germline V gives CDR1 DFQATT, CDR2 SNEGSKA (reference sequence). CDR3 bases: TGCAGTGCTAGACCCCCAGGCAGGGGGCGAGGGCTTAACTATGGCTACACCTTC. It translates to CSARPPGRGRGLNYGYTF.

The CDR3 region is CASSSLAYAGELFF. The CDR3 DNA follows: TGCGCCAGCAGCTCCCTAGCGTATGCCGGGGAGCTGTTTTTT. The chain carries TRBV5-1 and TRBJ2-2; tentative D call: TRBD2 (6 bases). This CDR3 has 14 amino acids. V was shortened by 3 bases and J by 6 bases, with 12 bases between the two germline ends. CDR1 SGHRS and CDR2 YFSETQ come from the germline V gene.